The 25 T cell receptor beta chains presented below share a single source sample, sequenced in a study of T cell responses to AZD1222 COVID-19 vaccine. Assay used: immunoSEQ multiplex PCR; TCRdb lists only in-frame clones, some missing. The sample has roughly 180,000 clones, roughly nine tenths seen once; the top ten hold approximately 2%. The sequences come from peripheral blood, collected on day 0 of AZD1222 vaccination. Source of these receptors: an adult in good health.

This clone came up once. The genes are TRBV19 and TRBJ1-2; D gene uncertain. The CDR3 has 14 amino acids. V shed 6 bases and J shed 0 bases, with 11 bases lying between them. CDR1 and CDR2 from the germline V gene are LNHDA and SQIVND (reference sequence). CDR3 residues: CASRPNNPNYGYTF. The CDR3 DNA follows: TGTGCCAGTAGGCCCAATAATCCTAACTATGGCTACACCTTC.

J is TRBJ1-4 and V is TRBV7-2; no clear D. The germline V and J ends were trimmed by 3 bases and 8 bases, with 16 bases remaining between them. The length of the CDR3 is 15 residues. Germline V gene lookup returns CDR1 SGHTA and CDR2 FQGNSA. CDR3 sequence: CASSFVEARLEKLFF. The CDR3 DNA reads TGTGCCAGCAGCTTCGTTGAGGCAAGGCTAGAAAAACTGTTTTTT.

The chain carries TRBV4-2 and TRBJ2-7; 7 bases line up with TRBD2. The V segment lost 0 bases and the J segment 10 bases; nucleotides outside the gene matches: 6. CDR1 is LGHNA, CDR2 YNFKEQ, per germline. The CDR3 has 13 residues. The CDR3 region is CASSQETGGVQYF. The CDR3 coding sequence is TGTGCCAGCAGCCAAGAAACGGGGGGAGTACAGTACTTC.

V is TRBV5-4 and J is TRBJ1-3, with 8 bases aligning to TRBD1. The CDR3 length is 18 residues. Germline CDR1 is SGHNT and CDR2 is YYREEE (reference sequence). With 0 bases clipped from V and 1 base from J, the junction kept 9 bases outside the gene matches. The CDR3 sequence: CASSLAGRGLFSGNTIYF. Written as DNA, the CDR3 is TGTGCCAGCAGCTTGGCTGGCAGGGGGCTCTTTTCTGGAAACACCATATATTTT.

The V and J genes are TRBV27 and TRBJ1-4, with D unclear. CDR3 size: 18 residues. V was clipped by 4 bases and J by 1 base, with 19 bases between them. Germline lookup yields CDR1 MNHEY and CDR2 SMNVEV (reference sequence). The CDR3 sequence is CASSSSPGGVVTNEKLFF. CDR3 DNA: TGTGCCAGCAGTTCCTCCCCCGGTGGGGTCGTAACTAATGAAAAACTGTTTTTT.

Only a few counts were recorded for this clone. The rearrangement uses TRBV20-1 and TRBJ2-3, with TRBD2 matching 9 bases. V lost 3 bases to trimming and J lost 9 bases; unmatched junction nucleotides: 13. The CDR3 consists of 15 residues. CDR1 DFQATT and CDR2 SNEGSKA come from the germline V gene (reference sequence). In DNA, the CDR3 is TGCAGTGCTAGTACGAGGCGGGAGGGCCGGTTGACGCAGTATTTT. Protein product: CSASTRREGRLTQYF.

This sequence joins TRBV19 and TRBJ2-7; tentatively, D is TRBD1 (5 bases). V was trimmed by 3 bases and J by 7 bases, leaving 13 bases between them. CDR1 and CDR2 from the germline V gene are LNHDA and SQIVND (reference sequence). This CDR3 has 13 residues. In nucleotides, the CDR3 is TGTGCCAGTAGTATTGTAGGGGCTACTGAGCAGTACTTC. The encoded protein is CASSIVGATEQYF.

The chain carries TRBV19 and TRBJ2-7; D tentatively fits TRBD1 or TRBD2 (5 bases each). CDR3 length: 11 residues. Trimming left V 8 bases short and J 4 bases short, with 9 bases between. Germline V lookup: CDR1 LNHDA, CDR2 SQIVND (reference sequence). The CDR3 nucleotides are TGTGCCAGTGGGGGTAGGTACGAGCAGTACTTC. Encoded protein: CASGGRYEQYF.

This chain connects TRBV9 to TRBJ2-2; tentative D call: TRBD2 (5 bases). Trimming pared 6 bases from V and 4 bases from J, leaving 13 bases between. This CDR3 is 14 amino acids long. CDR1 is SGDLS and CDR2 is YYNGEE in the germline V gene. CDR3 nucleotides: TGTGCCAGCACCACAAGGAGGAGCACCGGGGAGCTGTTTTTT. It codes for CASTTRRSTGELFF.

The chain combines TRBV7-2 with TRBJ1-1; 7 bases map to TRBD1. Germline CDR1 reads SGHTA; CDR2 reads FQGNSA. CDR3 length: 15 amino acids. Unmatched junction bases numbered 4, after V lost 3 bases and J lost 0 bases. CDR3: CASSLTGQLNTEAFF. In DNA, the CDR3 is TGTGCCAGCAGCTTGACGGGACAGCTGAACACTGAAGCTTTCTTT.

The genes are TRBV7-9 and TRBJ1-2; D is possibly TRBD1 (5 bases). The length of the CDR3 is 14 residues. Germline V lookup: CDR1 SEHNR, CDR2 FQNEAQ (reference sequence). Between the trimmed V and J ends, which lost 5 bases and 5 bases, there was a span of 15 bases. CDR3 sequence (DNA): TGTGCCAGCAGCACCCCTGAAGGGACTTATGGCTACACCTTC. It yields the protein CASSTPEGTYGYTF. Variable domain in full (rest from reference TRBV7-9 and TRBJ1-2): DTGVSQNPRHKITKRGQNVTFRCDPISEHNRLYWYRQTLGQGPEFLTYFQNEAQLEKSRLLSDRFSAERPKGSFSTLEIQRTEQGDSAMYLCASSTPEGTYGYTFGSGTRLTVV.

V is TRBV11-2 and J is TRBJ1-4, with D maybe TRBD1 (5 bases). Trimming pared 3 bases from V and 3 bases from J, leaving 5 bases between. CDR1 SGHAT and CDR2 FQNNGV come from the germline V gene. This CDR3 has 13 amino acids. CDR3 in amino acids: CASSLGANEKLFF. CDR3 DNA: TGTGCCAGCAGCTTGGGGGCTAATGAAAAACTGTTTTTT.

This chain links TRBV6-4 with TRBJ1-3, with a tentative D call TRBD1 (6 bases). Germline V lookup: CDR1 MRHNA, CDR2 SNTAGT. The CDR3 covers 12 residues. The V gene lost 6 bases and the J gene lost 3 bases, with 6 bases spanning the gap. CDR3: CASRDSGNTIYF. The DNA of the CDR3 is TGTGCCAGCAGGGACAGTGGAAACACCATATATTTT.

The chain recombines TRBV28 with TRBJ1-2; D remains ambiguous. V lost 6 bases, J lost 3 bases, and 8 bases lay in between. In germline, CDR1 is MDHEN, CDR2 SYDVKM. The length of the CDR3 is 12 residues. CDR3 amino acids: CASRKRDYGYTF. CDR3 nucleotides: TGTGCCAGCAGGAAACGGGACTATGGCTACACCTTC.

The CDR3 region is CASRVGLGTEAFF. In nucleotides, the CDR3 is TGTGCCAGTAGAGTGGGTTTAGGGACTGAAGCTTTCTTT. This chain joins TRBV19 and TRBJ1-1, with unresolved D. The length of the CDR3 is 13 residues. Germline V gene lookup returns CDR1 LNHDA and CDR2 SQIVND (reference sequence). With 6 bases removed from V and 5 bases from J, the gap between germline ends came to 13 bases.

This clone was found a few times. The chain is built from TRBV3-1 (or the pseudogene TRBV3-2) and TRBJ2-7; 7 bases map to TRBD1. The CDR3 contains 14 residues. Germline values: CDR1 LGHDT, CDR2 YNNKEL (reference sequence). With 0 bases clipped from V and 7 bases from J, the junction kept 6 bases outside the gene matches. CDR3 nucleotide sequence: TGTGCCAGCAGCCAAGACGGCACGGACAGGGAGCAGTACTTC. Protein sequence: CASSQDGTDREQYF.

The V and J genes are TRBV3-1 (or the pseudogene TRBV3-2) and TRBJ1-5; D is unclear. Germline V lookup: CDR1 LGHDT, CDR2 YNNKEL (reference sequence). This CDR3 spans 11 amino acids. V lost 4 bases and J 7 bases, leaving 5 bases between the germline ends. The CDR3 DNA reads as TGTGCCAGCAGCCCTGGGCAGCCCCAGCATTTT. Protein: CASSPGQPQHF.

The CDR3 is CASSLSDSYGYTF. CDR3 nucleotide sequence: TGTGCCAGCAGCTTAAGTGACAGCTATGGCTACACCTTC. J is TRBJ1-2 and V is TRBV11-2; TRBD1 is a possible D gene (5 bases). Trimming took off 2 bases at V and 4 bases at J, with 8 bases between the two ends. The CDR3 is made up of 13 amino acids. CDR1 and CDR2 from the germline V gene are SGHAT and FQNNGV. The full variable domain, with the rest looked up from reference TRBV11-2 and TRBJ1-2, is EAGVAQSPRYKIIEKRQSVAFWCNPISGHATLYWYQQILGQGPKLLIQFQNNGVVDDSQLPKDRFSAERLKGVDSTLKIQPAKLEDSAVYLCASSLSDSYGYTFGSGTRLTVV.

The chain uses TRBV6-6 and TRBJ1-1; D unclear. Trimming removed 6 bases from V and 6 bases from J, with 23 bases in between. This CDR3 region has 16 residues. Germline assignment: CDR1 MNHNY and CDR2 SVGAGI (reference sequence). The CDR3 region has the DNA TGTGCCAGCAGCCACTGGGGTTGGGTGGTTCGGCCTGAAGCTTTCTTT. This encodes CASSHWGWVVRPEAFF.

This chain links TRBV18 with TRBJ1-6, with D possibly TRBD1 on 5 matching bases. V lost 8 bases and J 6 bases, leaving 8 bases between the germline ends. This CDR3 spans 12 amino acids. The germline gives CDR1 KGHSH, CDR2 LQKENI. The CDR3 loop is CASHQGNSPLHF. The CDR3 DNA reads TGTGCCAGCCACCAGGGTAATTCACCCCTCCACTTT.

The chain combines TRBV29-1 with TRBJ2-7; D gene unclear. CDR1 and CDR2 from the germline V gene are SQVTM and ANQGSEA. Between the trimmed V and J ends, which lost 5 bases and 6 bases, there was a span of 20 bases. The CDR3 runs 14 residues. The CDR3 region is CSVSSQDLIGEQYF. CDR3 nucleotides: TGCAGCGTTTCTAGTCAGGACCTAATTGGCGAGCAGTACTTC.

The genes are TRBV9 and TRBJ2-3, with 9 bases that match TRBD2. The CDR3 runs to 16 residues. Germline trimming cut 4 bases from V and 2 bases from J; bases unmatched to any gene: 8. The germline CDR1 and CDR2 sequences are SGDLS and YYNGEE. The CDR3 bases are TGTGCCAGCAGCCACCCTCTAGCGGGAAACACAGATACGCAGTATTTT. It specifies CASSHPLAGNTDTQYF.

The V gene is TRBV27, the J gene TRBJ2-3; unclear D gene. Germline V lookup: CDR1 MNHEY, CDR2 SMNVEV (reference sequence). V dropped 3 bases and J dropped 5 bases, with 3 bases sitting between them. The CDR3 has 11 residues. The CDR3 region is CASSLGDTQYF. CDR3 nucleotide sequence: TGTGCCAGCAGTTTGGGAGATACGCAGTATTTT.

V is TRBV7-2 and J is TRBJ1-5; the D is unclear. The germline CDR1 and CDR2 sequences are SGHTA and FQGNSA. The CDR3 sequence is 15 residues long. V lost 2 bases to trimming and J lost 3 bases, with 11 bases between them. CDR3 region: CASSLMGTSNQPQHF. CDR3 coding DNA: TGTGCCAGCAGCTTAATGGGTACCTCCAATCAGCCCCAGCATTTT.

J is TRBJ1-2 and V is TRBV7-2; 8 bases agree with TRBD1. V shed 5 bases and J 7 bases; nucleotides not matched to a gene: 9. CDR1 is SGHTA and CDR2 is FQGNSA in the germline V gene. There are 14 residues in the CDR3. The CDR3 DNA reads as TGTGCCAGCAGCGGAACAGGGGGTTGGGCTGGCTACACCTTC. Translating it yields CASSGTGGWAGYTF.